These 28 T cell receptor beta chains were all obtained from the same sample, sequenced in a study of identical twins (dated by TCRdb to 2015 to 2016). Library construction relied on 5' RACE. The run used an Illumina HiSeq 2000. TCRdb reanalyzed the raw reads on its own, using fastp at Q25 for trimming and MiXCR for clone calling, and kept in-frame beta chains. Identical CDR3 proteins give one entry, which carries the most common genes and DNA. Within this sample are 200,000 to 300,000 distinct CDR3 sequences, with approximately 7.8% of them counted one time only. Over 5% of the sample is taken by the ten largest. In addition, the sample was reused for a study of yellow fever vaccine responses in identical twins.

Sequencing was carried out using CD8+ T cells sorted from blood. The receptor set was obtained from a woman younger than 35 in good health.

The J gene is TRBJ2-6, the V gene TRBV15; no clear D gene. The CDR3 contains 14 residues. Per germline, CDR1 LNHNV and CDR2 YYDKDF (reference sequence). V lost 10 bases, J lost 0 bases, and 10 bases lay in between. CDR3 DNA: TGTGCCAGCACACAGAGCTCTGGGGCCAACGTCCTGACTTTC. Translation gives CASTQSSGANVLTF.

This clonotype has a count of ten or more. The chain recombines TRBV2 with TRBJ2-7; D is undetermined. The V end was cut by 3 bases, the J end by 0 bases, with 9 bases between. From germline, CDR1 is SNHLY and CDR2 FYNNEI. The CDR3 totals 14 residues. The CDR3 here is CASSENPHSYEQYF. The CDR3 DNA reads TGTGCCAGCAGTGAGAACCCTCACTCCTACGAGCAGTACTTC.

In nucleotides, the CDR3 is TGTGCTAGTGGTTTGGCTCCAGAGAGGGATGAGCAGTTCTTC. This encodes CASGLAPERDEQFF. This chain connects TRBV12-5 to TRBJ2-1; D is perhaps TRBD2 (5 bases). V gave up 1 base and J gave up 8 bases, with 12 bases separating them. CDR1 and CDR2 (germline): LGHNT, FRNRAP. The CDR3 runs 14 residues.

Here the CDR3 reads CASSFYAGGLPDTQYF. The CDR3 nucleotides read TGTGCCAGCAGTTTCTATGCGGGAGGATTGCCAGATACGCAGTATTTT. This rearrangement joins TRBV27 to TRBJ2-3; 8 nucleotides agree with TRBD2. This CDR3 region has 16 residues. V gave up 3 bases and J gave up 4 bases; unmatched junction bases: 9. Looked up from germline, CDR1 is MNHEY and CDR2 is SMNVEV (reference sequence).

This clonotype occurred many times. V gene TRBV5-8 combines with J gene TRBJ2-7; possible D gene TRBD1, 6 bases. CDR3 length: 14 amino acids. Germline lookup yields CDR1 SGHTS and CDR2 YDEGEE. V was cut by 2 bases and J by 5 bases, with 14 bases left in between. The CDR3 region is CASSFDGPGDEQYF. The DNA of the CDR3 is TGTGCCAGCAGCTTTGACGGCCCAGGGGACGAGCAGTACTTC. Full variable domain (outside the CDR3, taken from reference TRBV5-8 and TRBJ2-7): EAGVTQSPTHLIKTRGQQATLRCSPISGHTSVYWYQQALGLGLQFLLWYDEGEERNRGNFPPRFSGRQFPNYSSELNVNALELEDSALYLCASSFDGPGDEQYFGPGTRLTVT.

This clonotype has only a few counts. This chain joins TRBV27 and TRBJ1-5, with D perhaps matching TRBD1 (6 bases). There are 14 residues in the CDR3. Germline loops: CDR1 MNHEY, CDR2 SMNVEV (reference sequence). V was pared by 8 bases and J by 2 bases, with 13 bases between. CDR3 residues: CASRREGGNQPQHF. The CDR3 bases are TGTGCCAGCCGTCGTGAGGGGGGCAATCAGCCCCAGCATTTT.

This clonotype was seen a single time. CDR3 residues: CASSPELLSYNEQFF. The CDR3 DNA reads as TGTGCCAGCAGCCCTGAGCTGCTCTCCTACAATGAGCAGTTCTTC. The V gene is TRBV4-2, the J gene TRBJ2-1, with D hard to call. Deletions cut 4 bases from V and 0 bases from J, with 10 bases between. This CDR3 has 15 amino acids. Germline CDR1 LGHNA, CDR2 YNFKEQ.

The CDR3 loop reads CSARAPNYNEQFF. The CDR3 DNA reads as TGCAGTGCTAGAGCGCCAAACTACAATGAGCAGTTCTTC. The chain employs TRBV20-1 and TRBJ2-1; D call uncertain. This CDR3 is 13 amino acids long. V was clipped by 1 base and J by 3 bases, with 7 bases between them. The germline gives CDR1 DFQATT, CDR2 SNEGSKA (reference sequence).

This clonotype was seen repeatedly, ten times or more. This sequence joins TRBV27 and TRBJ2-7, with a tentative D call TRBD1 (6 bases). Germline V gene sequence: CDR1 MNHEY, CDR2 SMNVEV (reference sequence). Trimming took 3 bases from V and 2 from J, leaving 11 bases between them. The CDR3 runs to 14 residues. The CDR3 is CASSFGQQTYEQYF. The CDR3 DNA is TGTGCCAGCAGTTTTGGACAGCAAACCTACGAGCAGTACTTC.

This clonotype turned up a few times. The chain joins TRBV11-1 to TRBJ2-3; 10 positions match TRBD1. The CDR3 sequence is 19 residues long. CDR1 and CDR2 (germline): SGHAT, FQDESV (reference sequence). V was pared by 3 bases and J by 2 bases, with 14 bases of the junction left unmatched. The CDR3 is CASSFRVLSGQGTTDTQYF. CDR3 bases: TGTGCCAGCAGCTTTAGGGTTCTTTCGGGACAGGGGACCACAGATACGCAGTATTTT. Filled out from reference TRBV11-1 and TRBJ2-3, the complete variable domain reads EAEVAQSPRYKITEKSQAVAFWCDPISGHATLYWYRQILGQGPELLVQFQDESVVDDSQLPKDRFSAERLKGVDSTLKIQPAELGDSAMYLCASSFRVLSGQGTTDTQYFGPGTRLTVL.

V and J are TRBV4-1 and TRBJ2-2; D possibly corresponds to TRBD2 (5 bases). CDR1 is MGHRA, CDR2 YSYEKL, per germline. Trimming removed 0 bases at V and 6 bases at J, with 8 bases between. The CDR3 extends over 14 amino acids. This chain's CDR3 is CASSQDLGAGELFF. The CDR3 DNA follows: TGCGCCAGCAGCCAAGATCTCGGGGCCGGGGAGCTGTTTTTT.

In its sample, this clonotype was seen many times. This chain joins TRBV14 and TRBJ1-2; TRBD1 matches 12 bases. J was trimmed by 5 bases and V by 5 bases; bases with no gene match: 6. Germline CDR1 SGHDN, CDR2 FVKESK. The CDR3 spans 15 residues. CDR3 nucleotide sequence: TGTGCCAGCAGCGCCGGGACAGGGGGCCTATATGGCTACACCTTC. This gives the protein CASSAGTGGLYGYTF.

About this clonotype itself: Being one base from a much bigger clone, this may be a read error. The rearrangement links TRBV7-9 to TRBJ2-4; TRBD2 agrees at 9 bases. CDR3 length: 16 amino acids. Per germline, CDR1 SEHNR and CDR2 FQNEAQ (reference sequence). CDR3 loop: CTSSLVAGEAKNIQYF. DNA of the CDR3: TGTACCAGCAGCTTAGTAGCGGGAGAAGCCAAAAACATTCAGTACTTC.

To note about this clonotype: A read error may explain this, as a much larger clone is one base away. V usage is TRBV2 and J usage is TRBJ2-1; a possible D gene is TRBD1 (5 bases). V lost 9 bases and J 0 bases, leaving 9 bases between the germline ends. CDR3 size: 13 residues. Germline values: CDR1 SNHLY, CDR2 FYNNEI. CDR3 loop: CARHRSSYNEQFF. The CDR3 coding sequence is TGTGCCAGGCACAGGAGCTCCTACAATGAGCAGTTCTTC. Full variable domain (missing parts from reference TRBV2 and TRBJ2-1): EPEVTQTPSHQVTQMGQEVILRCVPISNHLYFYWYRQILGQKVEFLVSFYNNEISEKSEIFDDQFSVERPDGSNFTLKIRSTKLEDSAMYFCARHRSSYNEQFFGPGTRLTVL.

In its sample, this clonotype was seen a few times. The J gene is TRBJ2-7, the V gene TRBV7-8; 16 bases agree with TRBD2. Germline V CDR1 and CDR2: SGHVS, FQNEAQ. CDR3 length equals 18 residues. V trimming: 6 bases; J trimming: 6 bases; junction bases outside the gene matches: 14. CDR3 nucleotide sequence: TGTGCCAGCAGTTCGGGACTAGCGGGAGGGCTACCTGACGGCGAGCAGTACTTC. This translates into CASSSGLAGGLPDGEQYF. The full variable domain, its missing parts supplied by reference TRBV7-8 and TRBJ2-7, is GAGVSQSPRYKVAKRGQDVALRCDPISGHVSLFWYQQALGQGPEFLTYFQNEAQLDKSGLPSDRFFAERPEGSVSTLKIQRTQQEDSAVYLCASSSGLAGGLPDGEQYFGPGTRLTVT.

This clonotype was observed a few times. The chain links TRBV29-1 to TRBJ2-1; possibly TRBD2 for D (5 bases). This CDR3 has 13 amino acids. In germline, CDR1 is SQVTM, CDR2 ANQGSEA. CDR3: CTSLGHSYNEQFF. CDR3 nucleotide sequence: TGCACCTCACTAGGGCACTCCTACAATGAGCAGTTCTTC.

Details on this clonotype: Relative to the germline gene, one junction end is altered; a read error may explain this. The chain carries TRBV5-6 and TRBJ2-3, with 8 bases fitting TRBD2. Germline V gives CDR1 SGHDT, CDR2 YYEEEE. The CDR3 has 18 amino acids. CDR3 residues: CAGSPTTSVGGGPDTQYF. In DNA form, the CDR3 reads TGTGCCGGCAGCCCGACGACTAGCGTGGGGGGAGGTCCAGATACGCAGTATTTT.

With regard to this clonotype: This could be a read error, since a much larger clone is one nucleotide away. V usage is TRBV12-3 or TRBV12-4 and J usage is TRBJ1-5; D is possibly TRBD1 (6 bases). Trimming stripped 6 bases from V and 3 bases from J, with 12 bases between. The CDR3 is 14 residues long. Written as DNA, the CDR3 is TGTGCCAGCAGCCAGGGGATAACCAATCAGCCCCAGCATTTT. Translating gives CASSQGITNQPQHF.

J is TRBJ2-7 and V is TRBV7-9; tentatively, D is TRBD1 (5 bases). Trimming left V 5 bases short and J 4 bases short, with 9 bases between. The germline V gene has CDR1 SEHNR and CDR2 FQNEAQ (reference sequence). CDR3 size: 12 residues. Here the CDR3 reads CASSGRQYEQYV. CDR3 bases: TGTGCCAGCAGCGGCCGACAGTACGAGCAGTACGTC.

This clonotype was counted only a few times. The J gene is TRBJ2-3, the V gene TRBV15; 8 bases are a match to TRBD1. CDR1 LNHNV and CDR2 YYDKDF come from the germline V gene (reference sequence). J lost 2 bases, V lost 5 bases, and 6 bases had no gene match. This CDR3 is built from 15 residues. The CDR3 DNA reads as TGTGCCACCAGCGGGGGACAGGTTTACACAGATACGCAGTATTTT. Translation gives CATSGGQVYTDTQYF.

This clonotype was counted ten times or more. The DNA of the CDR3 is TGCAGTGCTAATGCGGGGACTAGCGACACAGATACGCAGTATTTT. Protein product: CSANAGTSDTDTQYF. The chain recombines TRBV20-1 with TRBJ2-3; the match to TRBD2 covers 10 bases. Germline CDR1 DFQATT, CDR2 SNEGSKA (reference sequence). V dropped 4 bases and J dropped 2; count of bases not matched to a gene: 6. The length of the CDR3 is 15 residues.

The sample holds a few counts of this clonotype. V is TRBV11-2 and J is TRBJ2-5; maybe TRBD1 (6 bases). V was pared by 5 bases and J by 4 bases, with 8 bases between. The CDR3 is 12 residues long. Germline-derived CDR1 and CDR2 are SGHAT and FQNNGV. In DNA form, the CDR3 reads TGTGCCAGCAGCGAAGGGGGAGAGACCCAGTACTTC. Protein product: CASSEGGETQYF.

In this sample, this clonotype turned up a few times. This chain connects TRBV20-1 to TRBJ2-7, with TRBD1 matching 7 bases. There are 13 residues in the CDR3. Germline assignment: CDR1 DFQATT and CDR2 SNEGSKA (reference sequence). The CDR3 bases are TGCAGCGCCTTAACGGGACAGAGCTACGAGCAGTACTTC. It specifies CSALTGQSYEQYF.

This clonotype was counted only a few times. CDR3 loop: CASTLDRDGTYEQYF. CDR3 DNA sequence: TGTGCCAGCACCCTCGACCGGGACGGGACCTACGAGCAGTACTTC. The rearrangement links TRBV28 to TRBJ2-7; tentatively, D is TRBD1 or TRBD2 (5 bases each). CDR1 and CDR2 from the germline V gene are MDHEN and SYDVKM. Trimming shortened V by 7 bases and J by 2 bases, and 18 bases separated the two germline ends. This CDR3 contains 15 residues. Together with reference TRBV28 and TRBJ2-7, the CDR3 gives the full variable domain: DVKVTQSSRYLVKRTGEKVFLECVQDMDHENMFWYRQDPGLGLRLIYFSYDVKMKEKGDIPEGYSVSREKKERFSLILESASTNQTSMYLCASTLDRDGTYEQYFGPGTRLTVT.

This chain uses TRBV11-2 with TRBJ2-1, with TRBD2 matching over 9 bases. V lost 1 base to trimming and J lost 1 base; unmatched junction nucleotides: 8. The CDR3 totals 18 residues. Germline-derived CDR1 and CDR2 are SGHAT and FQNNGV. Here the CDR3 DNA reads TGTGCCAGCAGCTTAGTCCCCCCGGCGGGAGGGTCCTACAATGAGCAGTTCTTC. It yields the protein CASSLVPPAGGSYNEQFF.

The V and J genes are TRBV18 and TRBJ2-7; weak D call: TRBD2 (5 bases). In germline, CDR1 is KGHSH, CDR2 LQKENI. This CDR3 has 15 residues. Trimming took 4 bases from V and 0 from J, leaving 13 bases between them. CDR3 nucleotide sequence: TGTGCCAGCTCACTGGAGGCCAGCGGCTCCTACGAGCAGTACGTC. Translating it yields CASSLEASGSYEQYV.

The chain has TRBV24-1 and TRBJ2-2, with 13 bases fitting TRBD2. Unmatched junction bases numbered 1, after V lost 10 bases and J lost 0 bases. The germline V gene encodes CDR1 KGHDR and CDR2 SFDVKD. This CDR3 comprises 15 residues. DNA for the CDR3: TGTGCCACGGGACTAGCGGGGACGAACACCGGGGAGCTGTTTTTT. It encodes CATGLAGTNTGELFF.

This clonotype was observed a few times. The chain uses TRBV4-2 and TRBJ2-3, with D unclear. V dropped 0 bases and J dropped 2 bases, with 12 bases sitting between them. The CDR3 length is 16 residues. Germline CDR1 reads LGHNA; CDR2 reads YNFKEQ. The chain's CDR3 is CASSQDDRPLTDTQYF. CDR3 nucleotide sequence: TGTGCCAGCAGCCAAGATGATAGGCCTCTCACAGATACGCAGTATTTT.